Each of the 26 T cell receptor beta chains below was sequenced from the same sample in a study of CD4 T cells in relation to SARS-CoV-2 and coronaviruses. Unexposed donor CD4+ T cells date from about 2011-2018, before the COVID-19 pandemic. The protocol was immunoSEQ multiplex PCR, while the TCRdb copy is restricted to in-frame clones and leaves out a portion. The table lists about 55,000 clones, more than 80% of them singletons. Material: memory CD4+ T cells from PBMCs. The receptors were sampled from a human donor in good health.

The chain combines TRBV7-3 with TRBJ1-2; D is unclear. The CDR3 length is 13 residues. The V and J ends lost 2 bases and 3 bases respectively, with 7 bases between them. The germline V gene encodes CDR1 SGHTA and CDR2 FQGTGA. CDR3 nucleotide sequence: TGTGCCAGCAGCTTAGGCGGGTACTATGGCTACACCTTC. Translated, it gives CASSLGGYYGYTF. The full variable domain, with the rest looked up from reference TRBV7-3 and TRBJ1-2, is GAGVSQTPSNKVTEKGKYVELRCDPISGHTALYWYRQSLGQGPEFLIYFQGTGAADDSGLPNDRFFAVRPEGSVSTLKIQRTERGDSAVYLCASSLGGYYGYTFGSGTRLTVV.

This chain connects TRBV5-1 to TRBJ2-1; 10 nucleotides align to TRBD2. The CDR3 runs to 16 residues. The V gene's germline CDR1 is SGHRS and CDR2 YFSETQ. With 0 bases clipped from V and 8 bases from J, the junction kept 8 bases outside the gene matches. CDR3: CASSLARASGSYEQFF. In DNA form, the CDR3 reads TGCGCCAGCAGCTTGGCCAGGGCTAGCGGGAGCTATGAGCAGTTCTTC.

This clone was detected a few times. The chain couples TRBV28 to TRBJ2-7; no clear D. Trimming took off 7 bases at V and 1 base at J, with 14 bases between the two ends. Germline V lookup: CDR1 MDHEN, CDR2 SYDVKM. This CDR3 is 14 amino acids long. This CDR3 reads CASIRSDGSYEQYF. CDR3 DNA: TGTGCCAGCATTCGATCGGACGGATCCTACGAGCAGTACTTC.

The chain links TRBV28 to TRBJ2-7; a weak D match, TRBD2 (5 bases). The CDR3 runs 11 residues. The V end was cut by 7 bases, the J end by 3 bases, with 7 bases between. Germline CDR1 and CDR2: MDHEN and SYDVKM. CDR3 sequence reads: CASTEGYEQYF. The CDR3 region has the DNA TGTGCCAGCACCGAGGGCTACGAGCAGTACTTC.

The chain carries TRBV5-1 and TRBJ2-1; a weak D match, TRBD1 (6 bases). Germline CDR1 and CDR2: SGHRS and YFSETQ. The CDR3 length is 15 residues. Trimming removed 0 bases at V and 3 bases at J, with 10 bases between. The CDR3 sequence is CASSLEGGNYNEQFF. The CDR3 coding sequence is TGCGCCAGCAGCTTGGAAGGGGGAAACTACAATGAGCAGTTCTTC.

CDR3 loop: CASSPYRNTEAFF. CDR3 nucleotide sequence: TGTGCCAGTTCCCCGTACCGGAACACTGAAGCTTTCTTT. V usage is TRBV12-3 or TRBV12-4 and J usage is TRBJ1-1; no reliable D call. With 9 bases removed from V and 1 base from J, the gap between germline ends came to 12 bases. CDR3 length equals 13 residues.

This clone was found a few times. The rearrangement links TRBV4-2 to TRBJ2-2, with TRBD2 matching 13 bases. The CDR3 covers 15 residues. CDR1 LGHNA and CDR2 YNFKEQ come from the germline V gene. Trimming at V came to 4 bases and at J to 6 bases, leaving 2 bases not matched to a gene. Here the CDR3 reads CASSLGTSGAGELFF. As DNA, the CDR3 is TGTGCCAGCAGCCTTGGGACTAGCGGGGCCGGGGAGCTGTTTTTT.

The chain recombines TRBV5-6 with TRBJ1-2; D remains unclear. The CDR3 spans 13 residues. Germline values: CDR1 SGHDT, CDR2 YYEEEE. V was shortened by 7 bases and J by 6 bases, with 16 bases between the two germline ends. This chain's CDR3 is CASRDGYSHGYTF. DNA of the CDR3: TGTGCCAGCCGAGACGGATATAGTCATGGCTACACCTTC.

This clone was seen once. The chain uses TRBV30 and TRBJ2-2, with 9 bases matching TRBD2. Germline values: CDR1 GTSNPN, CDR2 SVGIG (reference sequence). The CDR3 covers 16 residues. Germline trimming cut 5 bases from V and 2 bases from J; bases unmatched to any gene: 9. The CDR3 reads CAWAGTSSINTGELFF. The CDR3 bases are TGTGCCTGGGCCGGGACTAGCAGCATAAACACCGGGGAGCTGTTTTTT.

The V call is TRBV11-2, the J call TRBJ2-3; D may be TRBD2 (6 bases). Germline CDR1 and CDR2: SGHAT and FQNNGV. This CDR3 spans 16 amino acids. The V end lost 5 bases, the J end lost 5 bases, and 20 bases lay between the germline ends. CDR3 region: CASSPFGRMGGDTQYF. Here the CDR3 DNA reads TGTGCCAGCAGCCCGTTTGGCAGGATGGGGGGAGATACGCAGTATTTT.

Here the CDR3 reads CASSIPDQRLPLSGANVLTF. The CDR3 region has the DNA TGTGCCAGTAGTATTCCTGATCAACGCCTACCCCTCTCTGGGGCCAACGTCCTGACTTTC. The chain joins TRBV19 to TRBJ2-6; no definite D call. Germline V gene lookup returns CDR1 LNHDA and CDR2 SQIVND (reference sequence). The CDR3 consists of 20 residues. The V end was cut by 3 bases, the J end by 0 bases, with 21 bases between.

The CDR3 spells CASSLSLFGRGEDTQYF. CDR3 sequence (DNA): TGTGCCAGCAGCTTGTCTTTGTTCGGCAGGGGTGAAGATACGCAGTATTTT. This chain uses TRBV5-4 with TRBJ2-3; D is perhaps TRBD1 (6 bases). V lost 1 base and J 5 bases, leaving 20 bases between the germline ends. CDR3 length equals 17 residues. Germline V gene sequence: CDR1 SGHNT, CDR2 YYREEE (reference sequence).

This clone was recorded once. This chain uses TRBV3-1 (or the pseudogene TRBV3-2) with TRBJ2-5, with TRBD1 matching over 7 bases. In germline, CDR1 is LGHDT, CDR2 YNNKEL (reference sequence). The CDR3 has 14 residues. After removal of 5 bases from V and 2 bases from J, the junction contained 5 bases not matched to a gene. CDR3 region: CASSNYRGQETQYF. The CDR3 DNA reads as TGTGCCAGCAGCAACTACAGGGGACAAGAGACCCAGTACTTC.

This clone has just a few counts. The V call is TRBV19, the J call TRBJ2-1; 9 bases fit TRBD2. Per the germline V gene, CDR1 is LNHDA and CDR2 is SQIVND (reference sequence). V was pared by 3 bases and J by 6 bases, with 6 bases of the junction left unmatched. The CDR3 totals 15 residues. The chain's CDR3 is CASSILAGFINEQFF. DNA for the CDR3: TGTGCCAGTAGTATTCTAGCGGGGTTTATCAATGAGCAGTTCTTC.

CDR3: CASSPTAASNQPQHF. CDR3 bases: TGTGCCAGCAGCCCCACCGCGGCCTCAAATCAGCCCCAGCATTTT. This sequence joins TRBV3-1 (or the pseudogene TRBV3-2) and TRBJ1-5; D gene uncertain. The germline V and J ends were trimmed by 4 bases and 4 bases, with 14 bases remaining between them. Germline CDR1 LGHDT, CDR2 YNNKEL (reference sequence). This CDR3 region has 15 residues.

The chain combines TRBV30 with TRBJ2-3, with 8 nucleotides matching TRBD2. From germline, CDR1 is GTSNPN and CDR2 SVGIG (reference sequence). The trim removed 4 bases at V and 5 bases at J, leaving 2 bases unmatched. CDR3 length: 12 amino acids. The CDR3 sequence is CAWNGGGDTQYF. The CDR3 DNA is TGTGCCTGGAACGGGGGGGGAGATACGCAGTATTTT.

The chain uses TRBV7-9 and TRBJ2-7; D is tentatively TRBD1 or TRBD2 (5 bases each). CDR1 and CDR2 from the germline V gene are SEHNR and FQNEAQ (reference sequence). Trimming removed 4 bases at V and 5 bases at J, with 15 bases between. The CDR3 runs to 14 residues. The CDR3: CASSYAGASDEQYF. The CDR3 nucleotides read TGTGCCAGCAGCTACGCCGGGGCCTCGGACGAGCAGTACTTC.

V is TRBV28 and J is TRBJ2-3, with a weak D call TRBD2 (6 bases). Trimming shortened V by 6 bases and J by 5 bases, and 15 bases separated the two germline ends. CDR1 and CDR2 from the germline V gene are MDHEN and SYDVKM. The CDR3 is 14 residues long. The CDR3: CASSPPRREDTQYF. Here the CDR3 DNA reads TGTGCCAGCAGCCCACCCAGGCGGGAAGATACGCAGTATTTT.

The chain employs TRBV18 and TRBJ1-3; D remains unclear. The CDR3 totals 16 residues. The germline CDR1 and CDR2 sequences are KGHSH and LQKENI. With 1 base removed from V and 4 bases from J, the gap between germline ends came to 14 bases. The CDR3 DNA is TGTGCCAGCTCACCACTAACATCGGATCTCGGAAACACCATATATTTT. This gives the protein CASSPLTSDLGNTIYF.

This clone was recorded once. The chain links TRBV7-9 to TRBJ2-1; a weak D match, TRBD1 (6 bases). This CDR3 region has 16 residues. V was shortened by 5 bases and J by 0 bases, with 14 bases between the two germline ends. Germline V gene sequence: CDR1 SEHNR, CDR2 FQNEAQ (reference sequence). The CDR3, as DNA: TGTGCCAGCAGCCAGCGAGGACAGTACTCCTACAATGAGCAGTTCTTC. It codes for CASSQRGQYSYNEQFF.

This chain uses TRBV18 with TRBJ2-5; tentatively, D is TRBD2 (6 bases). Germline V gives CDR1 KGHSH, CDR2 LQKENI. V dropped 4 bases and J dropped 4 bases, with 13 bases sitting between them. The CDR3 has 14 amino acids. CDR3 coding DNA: TGTGCCAGCTCACAGGATGTGGGGGGAGAGACCCAGTACTTC. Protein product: CASSQDVGGETQYF.

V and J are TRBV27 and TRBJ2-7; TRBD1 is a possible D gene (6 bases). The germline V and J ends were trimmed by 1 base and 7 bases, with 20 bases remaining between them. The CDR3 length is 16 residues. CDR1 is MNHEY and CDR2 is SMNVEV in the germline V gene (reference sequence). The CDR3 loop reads CASSLFLSRSTGEQYF. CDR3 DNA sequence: TGTGCCAGCAGTTTATTTTTGAGTCGCTCAACAGGGGAGCAGTACTTC.

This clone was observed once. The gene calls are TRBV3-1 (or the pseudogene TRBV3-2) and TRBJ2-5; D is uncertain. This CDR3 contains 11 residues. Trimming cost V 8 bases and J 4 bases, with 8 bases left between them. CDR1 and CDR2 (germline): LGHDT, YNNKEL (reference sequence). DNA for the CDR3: TGTGCCAGCCGGGTAGGAGAGACCCAGTACTTC. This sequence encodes CASRVGETQYF.

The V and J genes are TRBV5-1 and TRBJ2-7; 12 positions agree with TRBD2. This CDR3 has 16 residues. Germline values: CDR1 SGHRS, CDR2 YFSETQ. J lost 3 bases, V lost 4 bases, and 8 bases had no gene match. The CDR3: CASSPNLAGGSYEQYF. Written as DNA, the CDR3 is TGCGCCAGCAGCCCGAACCTAGCGGGAGGGAGCTACGAGCAGTACTTC.

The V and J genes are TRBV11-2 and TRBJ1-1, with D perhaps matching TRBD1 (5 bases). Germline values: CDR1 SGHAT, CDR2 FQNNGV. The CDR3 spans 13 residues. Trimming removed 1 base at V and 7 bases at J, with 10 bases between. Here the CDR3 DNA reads TGTGCCAGCAGCTTAGGTGACAGACTTGAAGCTTTCTTT. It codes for CASSLGDRLEAFF.

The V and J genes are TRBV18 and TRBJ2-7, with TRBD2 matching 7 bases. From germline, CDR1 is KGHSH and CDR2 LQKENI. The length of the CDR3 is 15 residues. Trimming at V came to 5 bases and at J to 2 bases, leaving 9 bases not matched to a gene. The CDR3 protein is CASSGGVQEAYEQYF. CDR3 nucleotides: TGTGCCAGCTCAGGGGGGGTCCAGGAGGCCTACGAGCAGTACTTC.